The next 30 T cell receptor beta chains were all read from a single sample in a study of blood T cell repertoires in COVID-19. TCRdb's table, derived via immunoSEQ multiplex PCR, lists solely in-frame clones and lacks some. The sample comprises some 260,000 clones, nearly 90% of which are singletons, and more than 0.55% rests with the top ten. Sequencing was performed on peripheral blood. The receptors come from a human donor in a cohort sampled during active COVID-19.

The rearrangement uses TRBV7-9 and TRBJ2-7, with D perhaps TRBD2 (5 bases). Germline-derived CDR1 and CDR2 are SEHNR and FQNEAQ (reference sequence). This CDR3 spans 12 amino acids. Trimming stripped 5 bases from V and 12 bases from J, with 17 bases between. In nucleotides, the CDR3 is TGTGCCAGCAGCACTACTTCTGGGAGCGGGTACTTC. As protein: CASSTTSGSGYF.

This chain joins TRBV7-2 and TRBJ1-1; unclear D gene. V lost 5 bases, J lost 3 bases, and 10 bases lay in between. In germline, CDR1 is SGHTA, CDR2 FQGNSA. CDR3 size: 13 residues. CDR3: CASSPIADTEAFF. The CDR3 DNA reads TGTGCCAGCAGCCCCATTGCGGACACTGAAGCTTTCTTT.

This clone was picked up a small number of times. The rearrangement uses TRBV2 and TRBJ1-1; the match to TRBD1 covers 7 bases. V was clipped by 6 bases and J by 1 base; unmatched bases: 5. Germline CDR1 reads SNHLY; CDR2 reads FYNNEI. This CDR3 comprises 14 residues. The CDR3 bases are TGTGCCAGCAGGACAGGGATTCAGAACACTGAAGCTTTCTTT. Translating gives CASRTGIQNTEAFF.

The V call is TRBV5-1, the J call TRBJ2-7, with a possible D match to TRBD1 (6 bases). The CDR3 covers 14 residues. From germline, CDR1 is SGHRS and CDR2 YFSETQ. V shed 4 bases and J shed 2 bases, with 13 bases lying between them. This chain's CDR3 is CASSPGDVTYEQYF. CDR3 coding DNA: TGCGCCAGCAGCCCAGGGGACGTAACCTACGAGCAGTACTTC.

CDR3 bases: TGTGCCAGCAGCAATCGTGAGCCCCAGCATTTT. This gives the protein CASSNREPQHF. The genes are TRBV21-1 and TRBJ1-5. TRBV21-1 is a pseudogene segment. This CDR3 region has 11 residues.

The chain recombines TRBV6-5 with TRBJ2-1; 8 bases line up with TRBD2. This CDR3 has 15 amino acids. V was pared by 10 bases and J by 10 bases, with 18 bases of the junction left unmatched. Germline CDR1 is MNHEY and CDR2 is SVGAGI. The CDR3 nucleotides are TGTGCCATTCTCCCTAGCGGGTCCCCTCGGGAGGAGCAGTTCTTC. Amino acid sequence: CAILPSGSPREEQFF.

The chain combines TRBV9 with TRBJ2-7; 11 bases line up with TRBD2. Germline loops: CDR1 SGDLS, CDR2 YYNGEE. This CDR3 has 16 amino acids. With 3 bases clipped from V and 7 bases from J, the junction kept 12 bases outside the gene matches. The CDR3 DNA sequence: TGTGCCAGCAGCGAGAGGGCCGTAGCGGGAGGGGTTGAGCAGTACTTC. This codes for CASSERAVAGGVEQYF.

The chain recombines TRBV7-2 with TRBJ2-5; D is perhaps TRBD2 (7 bases). V gave up 4 bases and J gave up 5 bases, with 17 bases separating them. In germline, CDR1 is SGHTA, CDR2 FQGNSA. The CDR3 consists of 15 residues. The CDR3 region is CASSWGGATIETQYF. As DNA, the CDR3 is TGTGCCAGCAGCTGGGGGGGGGCGACGATCGAGACCCAGTACTTC.

The chain employs TRBV30 and TRBJ1-2; no reliable D call. The CDR3 consists of 13 residues. Germline V gene sequence: CDR1 GTSNPN, CDR2 SVGIG (reference sequence). V dropped 1 base and J dropped 5 bases, with 11 bases sitting between them. For the CDR3, the DNA is TGTGCCTGGAGTGGTGGCGCGGGGTATGGCTACACCTTC. Its translation: CAWSGGAGYGYTF.

The genes are TRBV27 and TRBJ1-5; 7 bases are a match to TRBD1. Germline assignment: CDR1 MNHEY and CDR2 SMNVEV (reference sequence). The length of the CDR3 is 13 residues. V lost 5 bases and J lost 7; bases outside the gene matches: 5. CDR3 sequence reads: CASSPDRVQPQHF. The CDR3 DNA is TGTGCCAGCAGTCCCGACAGGGTGCAGCCCCAGCATTTT.

This clone was detected only once. The V and J genes are TRBV7-2 and TRBJ1-4, with TRBD1 matching 9 bases. Trimming at V came to 4 bases and at J to 2 bases, leaving 2 bases not matched to a gene. This CDR3 has 15 residues. CDR1 and CDR2 (germline): SGHTA, FQGNSA. CDR3 residues: CASSYDRGTNEKLFF. For the CDR3, the DNA is TGTGCCAGCAGCTATGACAGGGGGACTAATGAAAAACTGTTTTTT. Filled out from reference TRBV7-2 and TRBJ1-4, the complete variable domain reads GAGVSQSPSNKVTEKGKDVELRCDPISGHTALYWYRQSLGQGLEFLIYFQGNSAPDKSGLPSDRFSAERTGGSVSTLTIQRTQQEDSAVYLCASSYDRGTNEKLFFGSGTQLSVL.

This clone has just one count. The V gene is TRBV9, the J gene TRBJ1-2, with TRBD1 as a possible D gene (6 bases). V shed 3 bases and J shed 4 bases, with 16 bases lying between them. This CDR3 contains 15 residues. Germline V lookup: CDR1 SGDLS, CDR2 YYNGEE. The CDR3 loop is CASSGDTARAYGYTF. Written as DNA, the CDR3 is TGTGCCAGCAGCGGGGACACCGCCAGGGCCTATGGCTACACCTTC.

This clone was picked up a small number of times. The chain joins TRBV4-3 to TRBJ1-2, with 7 bases aligning to TRBD1. J was trimmed by 4 bases and V by 2 bases; bases with no gene match: 7. This CDR3 comprises 15 residues. CDR1 is LGHNA and CDR2 is YSLEER in the germline V gene. The CDR3 protein is CASSQLQGVGYGYTF. The CDR3, as DNA: TGCGCCAGCAGCCAACTCCAGGGGGTAGGCTATGGCTACACCTTC.

This clone was observed at least ten times. This chain joins TRBV5-1 and TRBJ1-1; D gene uncertain. The germline gives CDR1 SGHRS, CDR2 YFSETQ. The V end lost 2 bases, the J end lost 3 bases, and 8 bases lay between the germline ends. The length of the CDR3 is 13 residues. CDR3 nucleotides: TGCGCCAGCAGCTTATTGGCTTACACTGAAGCTTTCTTT. It translates to CASSLLAYTEAFF.

The chain has TRBV6-2 or TRBV6-3 and TRBJ2-7; a possible D gene is TRBD1 (5 bases). This CDR3 is built from 16 residues. CDR1 is MNHEY, CDR2 SVGEGT, per germline. V was clipped by 0 bases and J by 2 bases, with 14 bases between them. Written as DNA, the CDR3 is TGTGCCAGCAGTTACTCGGTCGTACAGGAGACCTACGAGCAGTACTTC. Translated: CASSYSVVQETYEQYF.

This clone came up a few times. The CDR3 bases are TGTGCCAGCAGTTTCTCCGCGGGGCAGTACTTC. This gives the protein CASSFSAGQYF. The V gene is TRBV28, the J gene TRBJ2-7; maybe TRBD2 (5 bases). The CDR3 length is 11 residues. Germline assignment: CDR1 MDHEN and CDR2 SYDVKM. V was clipped by 3 bases and J by 9 bases, with 9 bases between them.

V gene TRBV7-9 combines with J gene TRBJ2-7; possibly TRBD2 for D (6 bases). The V end was cut by 5 bases, the J end by 7 bases, with 15 bases between. This CDR3 is 13 amino acids long. Germline lookup yields CDR1 SEHNR and CDR2 FQNEAQ (reference sequence). The CDR3 sequence: CASSPLTAGEQYF. The CDR3 bases are TGTGCCAGCAGCCCACTTACGGCGGGGGAGCAGTACTTC. Supplemented by reference TRBV7-9 and TRBJ2-7, the full variable domain reads DTGVSQNPRHKITKRGQNVTFRCDPISEHNRLYWYRQTLGQGPEFLTYFQNEAQLEKSRLLSDRFSAERPKGSFSTLEIQRTEQGDSAMYLCASSPLTAGEQYFGPGTRLTVT.

This chain joins TRBV28 and TRBJ2-7, with D possibly being TRBD1 (5 bases). Per the germline V gene, CDR1 is MDHEN and CDR2 is SYDVKM. The CDR3 is 15 amino acids. V lost 3 bases to trimming and J lost 3 bases, with 15 bases between them. CDR3 loop: CASSLGQGVLYEQYF. The CDR3 nucleotides read TGTGCCAGCAGTTTGGGGCAGGGTGTCCTCTACGAGCAGTACTTC. Drawing the rest from reference TRBV28 and TRBJ2-7, the complete variable domain is DVKVTQSSRYLVKRTGEKVFLECVQDMDHENMFWYRQDPGLGLRLIYFSYDVKMKEKGDIPEGYSVSREKKERFSLILESASTNQTSMYLCASSLGQGVLYEQYFGPGTRLTVT.

The count of this clone is one. The chain recombines TRBV7-9 with TRBJ2-5; 10 bases are shared with TRBD1. CDR3 length: 16 amino acids. The V gene's germline CDR1 is SEHNR and CDR2 FQNEAQ (reference sequence). The junction had 13 bases not matched to a gene; V was cut back by 7 bases and J by 5 bases. This CDR3 reads CASTGTDRGRIETQYF. The CDR3 region has the DNA TGTGCCAGCACCGGAACAGACAGGGGGCGTATCGAGACCCAGTACTTC.

J is TRBJ1-2 and V is TRBV7-9, with TRBD1 matching over 9 bases. The germline gives CDR1 SEHNR, CDR2 FQNEAQ (reference sequence). After removal of 1 base from V and 3 bases from J, the junction contained 6 bases not matched to a gene. This CDR3 contains 16 residues. CDR3 nucleotide sequence: TGTGCCAGCAGCTTAGGGGGACAGGGACTATACTATGGCTACACCTTC. Protein sequence: CASSLGGQGLYYGYTF.

This clone was recorded once. The CDR3 coding sequence is TGTGCCAGCAGCTACACAGGGGCCACGAACACCGGGGAGCTGTTTTTT. It specifies CASSYTGATNTGELFF. The chain is built from TRBV7-2 and TRBJ2-2; 7 bases fit TRBD1. Germline CDR1 is SGHTA and CDR2 is FQGNSA. The junction had 5 bases not matched to a gene; V was cut back by 4 bases and J by 0 bases. The CDR3 covers 16 residues.

The V gene is TRBV6-1, the J gene TRBJ1-2, with D perhaps matching TRBD1 (6 bases). The CDR3 is 13 amino acids. V dropped 1 base and J dropped 8 bases, with 11 bases sitting between them. From germline, CDR1 is MNHNS and CDR2 SASEGT. In DNA form, the CDR3 reads TGTGCCAGCAGTGAAGGGACAGACTTCGGCTACACCTTC. Protein: CASSEGTDFGYTF.

V is TRBV27 and J is TRBJ1-4; D ambiguous. The germline V gene has CDR1 MNHEY and CDR2 SMNVEV (reference sequence). Between the trimmed V and J ends, which lost 0 bases and 7 bases, there was a span of 12 bases. CDR3 length: 15 amino acids. CDR3 region: CASSLSGGLGEKLFF. In DNA, the CDR3 is TGTGCCAGCAGTTTATCGGGCGGGCTGGGTGAAAAACTGTTTTTT.

The rearrangement joins TRBV7-2 to TRBJ1-2, with D unclear. The CDR3 has 16 residues. Germline V lookup: CDR1 SGHTA, CDR2 FQGNSA. Trimming pared 3 bases from V and 2 bases from J, leaving 16 bases between. In nucleotides, the CDR3 is TGTGCCAGCAGCTTTCCGATCGACAAAATCAACTATGGCTACACCTTC. Protein: CASSFPIDKINYGYTF.

V is TRBV18 and J is TRBJ2-7; 9 bases map to TRBD1. Unmatched junction bases numbered 6, after V lost 0 bases and J lost 3 bases. Germline CDR1 and CDR2: KGHSH and LQKENI. The CDR3 is 16 residues long. The CDR3 sequence is CASSPPFPGQGYEQYF. DNA of the CDR3: TGTGCCAGCTCACCACCCTTCCCGGGACAGGGCTACGAGCAGTACTTC.

This clone has a single count. The chain couples TRBV27 to TRBJ2-7, with TRBD1 identical over 7 bases. The CDR3 loop spans 14 amino acids. The germline V gene encodes CDR1 MNHEY and CDR2 SMNVEV (reference sequence). The J segment lost 3 bases and the V segment lost 5 bases, leaving 7 bases of the junction unmatched. The CDR3 nucleotides are TGTGCCAGCAGTGTACAGGGGAACGACTACGAGCAGTACTTC. Encoded protein: CASSVQGNDYEQYF.

The rearrangement links TRBV27 to TRBJ2-7; D possibly corresponds to TRBD1 (6 bases). The V and J ends lost 4 bases and 3 bases respectively, with 10 bases between them. The length of the CDR3 is 13 residues. CDR1 and CDR2 (germline): MNHEY, SMNVEV (reference sequence). CDR3 DNA: TGTGCCAGCAGTTACCAACAGGGCTACGAGCAGTACTTC. It encodes CASSYQQGYEQYF.

This chain connects TRBV6-2 or TRBV6-3 to TRBJ2-7; the match to TRBD2 covers 12 bases. V shed 6 bases, J shed 4 bases, and the junction held 10 bases outside the gene matches. Germline assignment: CDR1 MNHEY and CDR2 SVGEGT. The CDR3 contains 16 residues. The CDR3 region has the DNA TGTGCCAGCAGCCGCCACCTGACTAGCGGGAGTTACGAGCAGTACTTC. As protein: CASSRHLTSGSYEQYF.

V gene TRBV6-2 or TRBV6-3 combines with J gene TRBJ2-5; D perhaps matches TRBD1 (5 bases). CDR1 and CDR2 from the germline V gene are MNHEY and SVGEGT. Trimming removed 1 base at V and 10 bases at J, with 7 bases between. This CDR3 is built from 11 residues. CDR3 coding DNA: TGTGCCAGCAGTTACTTGCAGGGCCAGTACTTC. It specifies CASSYLQGQYF.

The gene calls are TRBV3-1 (or the pseudogene TRBV3-2) and TRBJ1-1; D gene unclear. Germline V gene data show CDR1 as LGHDT and CDR2 as YNNKEL (reference sequence). This CDR3 is 16 amino acids long. The V end was cut by 1 base, the J end by 0 bases, with 12 bases between. The CDR3 DNA reads TGTGCCAGCAGCCAAGGATCGATTTACATGAACACTGAAGCTTTCTTT. It yields the protein CASSQGSIYMNTEAFF.